Below are 13 T cell receptor beta chains sequenced from a single sample in a study of control samples from healthy donors and cancer patients. Produced via immunoSEQ multiplex PCR; TCRdb's table is partial and in-frame only. The sample shows 170,000 or so clones, about 91% of them seen only once. Material for sequencing was blood. These receptors all stem from a woman in her thirties or forties in good health.

Notes on this clone: Additional DNA sequences in this sample encode the identical CDR3. The chain recombines TRBV5-1 with TRBJ1-2, with D possibly TRBD1 on 5 matching bases. This CDR3 spans 13 amino acids. The V gene's germline CDR1 is SGHRS and CDR2 YFSETQ. The V end was cut by 5 bases, the J end by 4 bases, with 12 bases between. The CDR3 nucleotides read TGCGCCAGCAGACTTACAGGTAGCTATGGCTACACCTTC. Encoded protein: CASRLTGSYGYTF. Based on the CDR3 plus reference TRBV5-1 and TRBJ1-2, the full variable domain is KAGVTQTPRYLIKTRGQQVTLSCSPISGHRSVSWYQQTPGQGLQFLFEYFSETQRNKGNFPGRFSGRQFSNSRSEMNVSTLELGDSALYLCASRLTGSYGYTFGSGTRLTVV.

The table lists this clone with a count of one. V is TRBV19 and J is TRBJ2-1; 10 bases fit TRBD2. With 5 bases clipped from V and 4 bases from J, the junction kept 11 bases outside the gene matches. This CDR3 spans 17 amino acids. CDR1 is LNHDA, CDR2 SQIVND, per germline (reference sequence). The CDR3 DNA follows: TGTGCCAGTAGTCCCGACTGGGCTAGCGGGGGATACAATGAGCAGTTCTTC. Translation gives CASSPDWASGGYNEQFF.

V is TRBV12-3 or TRBV12-4 and J is TRBJ1-5; D not resolved. The CDR3 is 13 residues long. V was clipped by 5 bases and J by 11 bases, with 16 bases between them. DNA of the CDR3: TGTGCCAGCAGTCTCCCACCGGGGATGGCCCAGCATTTT. Protein sequence: CASSLPPGMAQHF.

The chain couples TRBV9 to TRBJ2-6, with 8 bases that match TRBD2. The germline V gene encodes CDR1 SGDLS and CDR2 YYNGEE. The CDR3 covers 19 residues. Germline trimming cut 2 bases from V and 0 bases from J; bases unmatched to any gene: 10. The CDR3 region has the DNA TGTGCCAGCAGCGTCCAGATCGGGGGGGCCGCCTCTGGGGCCAACGTCCTGACTTTC. Amino acid sequence: CASSVQIGGAASGANVLTF.

This chain's CDR3 is CATQKRDSTDTQYF. Here the CDR3 DNA reads TGTGCCACTCAAAAACGGGATTCCACAGATACGCAGTATTTT. The J gene is TRBJ2-3, the V gene TRBV24-1; tentative D call: TRBD2 (5 bases). CDR3 length equals 14 residues. V was trimmed by 10 bases and J by 2 bases, leaving 15 bases between them. The germline gives CDR1 KGHDR, CDR2 SFDVKD.

This chain connects TRBV7-8 to TRBJ1-1, with unresolved D. CDR1 and CDR2 (germline): SGHVS, FQNEAQ. Trimming shortened V by 2 bases and J by 4 bases, and 11 bases separated the two germline ends. CDR3 size: 14 residues. The DNA for the CDR3 is TGTGCCAGCAGCTTAAGGGCTTACGGCACTGAAGCTTTCTTT. Amino acid sequence: CASSLRAYGTEAFF.

This chain connects TRBV5-1 to TRBJ2-1; TRBD2 agrees at 8 bases. Germline assignment: CDR1 SGHRS and CDR2 YFSETQ. The CDR3 extends over 16 amino acids. Trimming took 4 bases from V and 1 from J; bases not matched to a gene: 7. This chain's CDR3 is CASSRGLVGSYNEQFF. CDR3 nucleotide sequence: TGCGCCAGCAGCAGGGGACTAGTGGGATCCTACAATGAGCAGTTCTTC.

The chain joins TRBV3-1 (or the pseudogene TRBV3-2) to TRBJ1-2, with 9 nucleotides matching TRBD1. Germline V gene data show CDR1 as LGHDT and CDR2 as YNNKEL (reference sequence). V dropped 2 bases and J dropped 1; count of bases not matched to a gene: 2. This CDR3 has 15 residues. CDR3: CASSQMTGGNYGYTF. The CDR3 nucleotides are TGTGCCAGCAGCCAAATGACAGGGGGTAACTATGGCTACACCTTC.

This clone was seen once. The CDR3 protein is CASSSLGGENTEAFF. The CDR3 region has the DNA TGCGCCAGCAGCTCTTTGGGGGGAGAGAACACTGAAGCTTTCTTT. The chain has TRBV5-1 and TRBJ1-1; perhaps TRBD1 as D (5 bases). Germline V CDR1 and CDR2: SGHRS, YFSETQ. The CDR3 loop spans 15 amino acids. V was clipped by 3 bases and J by 1 base, with 13 bases between them.

The J gene is TRBJ2-7, the V gene TRBV5-1, with D maybe TRBD1 (6 bases). The germline V gene encodes CDR1 SGHRS and CDR2 YFSETQ. Trimming pared 4 bases from V and 3 bases from J, leaving 14 bases between. This CDR3 is 14 amino acids long. DNA of the CDR3: TGCGCCAGCAGCCCCTGGGACACGGTCTACGAGCAGTACTTC. Its translation is CASSPWDTVYEQYF.

The gene calls are TRBV20-1 and TRBJ2-1; D remains ambiguous. Trimming shortened V by 3 bases and J by 4 bases, and 4 bases separated the two germline ends. Germline V gene lookup returns CDR1 DFQATT and CDR2 SNEGSKA (reference sequence). CDR3 length equals 11 residues. The chain's CDR3 is CSAREYNEQFF. In DNA, the CDR3 is TGCAGTGCTAGGGAGTACAATGAGCAGTTCTTC.

CDR3 nucleotide sequence: TGCAGCGTTGTTCGACAGGGCAGGGCGAACACTGAAGCTTTCTTT. It translates to CSVVRQGRANTEAFF. V usage is TRBV29-1 and J usage is TRBJ1-1, with TRBD1 matching 7 bases. Germline V gives CDR1 SQVTM, CDR2 ANQGSEA. The CDR3 extends over 15 amino acids. Trimming removed 4 bases from V and 1 base from J; junction bases left unmatched: 9. The full variable domain, with the rest looked up from reference TRBV29-1 and TRBJ1-1, is SAVISQKPSRDICQRGTSLTIQCQVDSQVTMMFWYRQQPGQSLTLIATANQGSEATYESGFVIDKFPISRPNLTFSTLTVSNMSPEDSSIYLCSVVRQGRANTEAFFGQGTRLTVV.

This rearrangement joins TRBV5-1 to TRBJ1-5; 8 bases are shared with TRBD1. CDR1 and CDR2 (germline): SGHRS, YFSETQ. Losses at the gene ends were 0 bases for V and 3 bases for J; bases not matched to a gene: 5. The CDR3 runs 16 residues. DNA of the CDR3: TGCGCCAGCAGCTTGGCTCCAGGGGGCAACAATCAGCCCCAGCATTTT. Protein sequence: CASSLAPGGNNQPQHF.